This T cell receptor beta chain is from a study of cytomegalovirus exposure and HLA in healthy donors. A multiplex PCR was run with 60 Vbeta primers and 13 Jbeta primers. The data were produced by immunoSEQ multiplex PCR, yet TCRdb's version contains in-frame clones alone and is incomplete. The sample has under 250,000 clones, 65% to 80% seen once. The CDR3 totals 14 residues. J was trimmed by 7 bases and V by 5 bases; bases with no gene match: 5. Germline V gives CDR1 MDHEN, CDR2 SYDVKM. The rearrangement links TRBV28 to TRBJ2-1; 10 bases map to TRBD1. This TCR came from a man aged 50-60 years in good health and CMV-seronegative. The sequenced sample was PBMCs. CDR3 loop: CASSIRQGANEQFF. CDR3 nucleotide sequence: TGTGCCAGCAGTATCCGACAGGGGGCAAATGAGCAGTTCTTC. Filled out from reference TRBV28 and TRBJ2-1, the complete variable domain reads DVKVTQSSRYLVKRTGEKVFLECVQDMDHENMFWYRQDPGLGLRLIYFSYDVKMKEKGDIPEGYSVSREKKERFSLILESASTNQTSMYLCASSIRQGANEQFFGPGTRLTVL.